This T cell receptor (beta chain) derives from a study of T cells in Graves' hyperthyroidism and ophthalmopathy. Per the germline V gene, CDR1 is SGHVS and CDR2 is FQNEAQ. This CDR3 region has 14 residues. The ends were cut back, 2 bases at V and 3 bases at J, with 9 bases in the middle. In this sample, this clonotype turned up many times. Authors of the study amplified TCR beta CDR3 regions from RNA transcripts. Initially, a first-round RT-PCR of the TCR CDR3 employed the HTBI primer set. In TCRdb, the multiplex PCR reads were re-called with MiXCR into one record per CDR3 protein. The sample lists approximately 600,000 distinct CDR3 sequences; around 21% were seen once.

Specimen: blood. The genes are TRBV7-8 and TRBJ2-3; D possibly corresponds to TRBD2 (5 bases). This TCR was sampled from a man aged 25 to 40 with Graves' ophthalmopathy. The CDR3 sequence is CASSLWSGTDTQYF. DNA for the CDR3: TGTGCCAGCAGCTTATGGAGCGGAACAGATACGCAGTATTTT.